The clone carrying this TCR beta chain was detected many times. Its antigen remains unknown. The data stem from a study of T cells after yellow fever vaccination. Study-wide results and caveats: Compared with primary, the secondary response was weaker and peaked at day 5, not 15. The appearance of a small share of clonotypes in both CD4 and CD8 compartments was observed. Booster samples showed a return of most primary-vaccination clones (around 96% CD4, approximately 88% CD8).

CDR1 is SGHTA, CDR2 FQGNSA, per germline. The V end lost 5 bases, the J end lost 1 base, and 14 bases lay between the germline ends. The CDR3 covers 15 residues. For TCR, cDNA came from 5'RACE template switching, which added a universal primer site and UMIs. TCRdb recomputed calls from the 5' RACE reads with MiXCR, one row per CDR3 protein. The profile shows 250,000 or so distinct CDR3 sequences, about 3.7% of them singletons. The material sequenced was PBMCs, taken 15 days after the yellow fever booster vaccination. The source of this sequence is a man between 18 and 29 years old who received the YFV17D yellow fever vaccine. This chain uses TRBV7-2 with TRBJ2-5, with D possibly TRBD2 on 6 matching bases. CDR3 nucleotide sequence: TGTGCCAGCAGCCGGGGCGCGGGGACCCAAGAGACCCAGTACTTC. Translated: CASSRGAGTQETQYF.